This TCR beta chain emerged from a study of blood T cells in healthy people across ages (dated by TCRdb to about 2015). In terms of the full investigation: In model experiments, template switching captured roughly one uniquely barcoded TCR beta cDNA molecule for every two T cells. Using deep sequencing normalized with unique cDNA molecular identifiers, the study measured how TCR beta repertoire diversity changes with age. The donors were split into four age groups: young (average approximately 16 years), middle-aged (nearly 40), aged (approximately 60) and long-lived (over 75). To avoid experimental bias, donors of different ages were randomly spread across the sequencing lanes. The study analyzed two additional independent replicas of 1 million unique cDNA reads from the same blood draw for two donors, one aged 18 to 29 and one aged 80 or older. General conclusions and limits of the study: Observed TCR beta diversity correlated strongly with the percentage of naive T cells measured by flow cytometry. The CMV infection status of donors was not known, potentially confounding age-related changes in expanded clonotypes. Observed TCR beta diversity per million T cells fell roughly linearly with age, and a significant reduction was already apparent by age about 38. Estimates of total diversity based on one million sequenced T cells were regarded as lower bounds and as underestimates. Compared with the aged group, the long-lived group had more naive CD4+ T cells, fewer expanded clones and increased TCR diversity, a pattern suggesting age selection. Conclusive comparison of naive and antigen-experienced compartments was prevented by the profiling of bulk unsorted PBMCs.

Donors were about 36 systemically healthy Caucasian individuals from Russia aged roughly 6 to 100 years. About 9.1 milliliters of peripheral blood were collected from each donor into EDTA-treated Vacutainer tubes. Ficoll-Paque density-gradient centrifugation was used to isolate PBMCs, with at least 7 million obtained per sample. Trizol reagent was used to extract total RNA from PBMCs, with at least 6 micrograms per sample. The percentages of naive CD45RAhigh/CD27high T cells were determined by flow cytometry on a PBMC aliquot from every donor. The method behind the library was 5' RACE. A second roughly 6 to 11 cycle PCR used a sample-barcoded 5' primer and a J-beta primer mix. A unique molecular identifier was introduced onto each TCR beta cDNA molecule by a template-switch 5' adaptor carrying 12 random nucleotides. Each sample yielded at least 3 million CDR3-containing paired-end reads. First-strand cDNA synthesis was performed from all RNA using the Mint cDNA synthesis kit, with priming by a TRBC-specific oligonucleotide. All cDNA was treated with uracil-DNA glycosylase and then went through a first 18-cycle PCR with the universal primers M1SS and BC2_uni_R. Per the original workflow: For normalization, 1 million high-quality reads were randomly selected from each sample, with every read carrying a distinct molecular identifier. Instead of being binned into consensus sequences, reads with shared molecular identifiers were discarded. MiTCR, run with a Q25 quality threshold and the strictest error-elimination algorithm, handled CDR3 identification, clonotype clustering and error correction. A nonparametric unseen species model with Euler transformation was used to estimate a lower bound on total TCR beta diversity. The public reads were reprocessed in TCRdb via fastp at Q25 and MiXCR, keeping in-frame beta chains. Rows with one shared CDR3 protein collapse into an entry with the most common genes and DNA. TCRdb, rather than the study authors, made the V and J calls. The sample profile shows some 1,800,000 distinct CDR3 sequences; approximately 40% of them were found once. Approximately 22% of the sample comes from the top ten.

V loses 6 bases of germline sequence and J loses 4 bases, and the interval between the two ends is 19 bases. Counted from cysteine to phenylalanine, this CDR3 has 15 amino acids. Kept here is only the CDR3 DNA, which spans 45 bases and is read in frame from base 1. The germline V gene provides CDR1 SQVTM and CDR2 ANQGSEA. Concerning this clonotype: This receptor's antigen is unknown. Per-nucleotide qualities are absent, and no much larger clonotype sits a single base away.

This sequence originates from a human donor in good health. The rearranged segments are TRBV29-1 and TRBJ2-1, with the D segment identity uncertain. Sequencing was carried out using blood. The bases read TGCAGCGTCTGGCATCTGAAAAACGTATACAATGAGCAGTTCTTC. This codes for CSVWHLKNVYNEQFF.